This TCR beta chain was sequenced in a study of OX40 agonist ivuxolimab in advanced cancers. Study summary: Given to patients was ivuxolimab, an agonistic anti-OX40 (CD134) antibody.

This CDR3 contains 16 residues. Trimming removed 5 bases at V and 4 bases at J, with 21 bases between. Germline CDR1 reads MDHEN; CDR2 reads SYDVKM. Exclusion of a patient followed from autoimmune disease history or systemic immunosuppression. Generated by immunoSEQ multiplex PCR, the TCRdb table keeps only in-frame clones and is missing some. Among about 26,000 clones listed, about four fifths were seen once. This clone was seen a few times. Source: CD4+ or CD8+ T cells sorted from blood, taken in a trial of the OX40 agonist ivuxolimab. J is TRBJ2-7 and V is TRBV28; D is perhaps TRBD2 (6 bases). This receptor was taken from an adult with an advanced solid tumor such as melanoma, head and neck, liver or kidney cancer. The DNA for the CDR3 is TGTGCCAGCAGTCCGTTACACCTGCGGGACCTGTACGAGCAGTACTTC. As protein: CASSPLHLRDLYEQYF.